Each of the 31 T cell receptor beta chains below was sequenced from the same sample in a study of chronic HIV infection and antiretroviral therapy. MiXCR, applied by TCRdb to the 5' RACE reads, yields one record per CDR3 protein. Counted here are 45,000 to 55,000 distinct CDR3 sequences, approximately 20% occurring once; the ten biggest clones make up 2.8%. Sequencing was carried out using peripheral blood. The receptor set was obtained from an adult who had HIV and had not received antiretroviral therapy, or was an uninfected healthy control (not recorded which).

V usage is TRBV6-5 and J usage is TRBJ1-6, with D possibly matching TRBD1 (5 bases). The V gene's germline CDR1 is MNHEY and CDR2 SVGAGI. The V end was cut by 6 bases, the J end by 12 bases, with 21 bases between. The length of the CDR3 is 15 residues. Written as DNA, the CDR3 is TGTGCCAGCAGGGCTGGGACCCATCTACGGGGACCCCTCCACTTT. It is translated as CASRAGTHLRGPLHF.

The V and J genes are TRBV20-1 and TRBJ2-2, with D perhaps given as TRBD1 or TRBD2 (6 bases each). V dropped 6 bases and J dropped 6 bases, with 17 bases sitting between them. Germline CDR1 and CDR2: DFQATT and SNEGSKA (reference sequence). This CDR3 has 14 residues. CDR3 in amino acids: CSAPRGGVAGELFF. CDR3 coding DNA: TGCAGTGCCCCCAGGGGAGGAGTGGCCGGGGAGCTGTTTTTT.

The gene calls are TRBV7-2 and TRBJ2-3, with D maybe TRBD1 (7 bases). CDR1 SGHTA and CDR2 FQGNSA come from the germline V gene. CDR3 length: 15 amino acids. V lost 3 bases to trimming and J lost 0 bases, with 10 bases between them. CDR3 DNA: TGTGCCAGCAGCTTTCAGGGGGGAAGCACAGATACGCAGTATTTT. It encodes CASSFQGGSTDTQYF.

The table lists this clonotype with a few counts. The chain employs TRBV28 and TRBJ2-3; 10 positions match TRBD2. After removal of 6 bases from V and 3 bases from J, the junction contained 6 bases not matched to a gene. The CDR3 extends over 15 amino acids. The germline CDR1 and CDR2 sequences are MDHEN and SYDVKM. CDR3 DNA sequence: TGTGCCAGCAGGACGCTAGCGGGAGTAACAGATACGCAGTATTTT. It encodes CASRTLAGVTDTQYF.

The rearrangement uses TRBV29-1 and TRBJ1-4, with D possibly being TRBD1 (5 bases). CDR1 is SQVTM and CDR2 is ANQGSEA in the germline V gene. The CDR3 has 16 amino acids. Trimming took off 0 bases at V and 4 bases at J, with 15 bases between the two ends. The DNA of the CDR3 is TGCAGCGTTGAAGATGGGGGGGGAGCCGGTAATGAAAAACTGTTTTTT. It yields the protein CSVEDGGGAGNEKLFF.

The table lists this clonotype with a few counts. The rearrangement uses TRBV28 and TRBJ1-4, with a possible D match to TRBD1 (6 bases). Deletions cut 2 bases from V and 1 base from J, with 11 bases between. The germline CDR1 and CDR2 sequences are MDHEN and SYDVKM. The CDR3 is 16 amino acids. CDR3 nucleotide sequence: TGTGCCAGCAGTTTAGAGGGGGTGCTAACTAATGAAAAACTGTTTTTT. Protein: CASSLEGVLTNEKLFF. The whole variable domain, remainder taken from reference TRBV28 and TRBJ1-4, is DVKVTQSSRYLVKRTGEKVFLECVQDMDHENMFWYRQDPGLGLRLIYFSYDVKMKEKGDIPEGYSVSREKKERFSLILESASTNQTSMYLCASSLEGVLTNEKLFFGSGTQLSVL.

The V and J genes are TRBV28 and TRBJ2-5, with TRBD1 matching over 8 bases. Germline CDR1 MDHEN, CDR2 SYDVKM. The CDR3 loop spans 14 amino acids. V shed 8 bases, J shed 7 bases, and the junction held 12 bases outside the gene matches. CDR3 bases: TGTGCCAGCTCCACACCCAGGGGGCGAGGGACCCAGTACTTC. Translating it yields CASSTPRGRGTQYF.

This chain connects TRBV19 to TRBJ2-7, with D perhaps matching TRBD1 (5 bases). The germline V gene encodes CDR1 LNHDA and CDR2 SQIVND (reference sequence). The CDR3 is 14 residues long. V lost 3 bases to trimming and J lost 0 bases, with 9 bases between them. The CDR3 region has the DNA TGTGCCAGTAGTATGAGTGACAGCTCCTACGAGCAGTACTTC. It is translated as CASSMSDSSYEQYF.

This chain connects TRBV6-1 to TRBJ2-3; a possible D gene is TRBD2 (6 bases). This CDR3 is 18 amino acids long. V was pared by 3 bases and J by 2 bases, with 21 bases between. CDR1 MNHNS and CDR2 SASEGT come from the germline V gene. In nucleotides, the CDR3 is TGTGCCAGCAGTGACCGTTCCCGGGACTGGACTCTCACAGATACGCAGTATTTT. Translating it yields CASSDRSRDWTLTDTQYF.

The gene calls are TRBV11-1 and TRBJ1-1; possible D gene TRBD1, 6 bases. The CDR3 has 14 residues. Trimming cost V 5 bases and J 7 bases, with 17 bases left between them. Per germline, CDR1 SGHAT and CDR2 FQDESV (reference sequence). CDR3 in DNA: TGTGCCAGCAGCCAACCCGGGACACTTCGTGAAGCTTTCTTT. Amino acid sequence: CASSQPGTLREAFF.

A few counts support this clonotype. This chain joins TRBV10-2 and TRBJ1-5; D ambiguous. Germline assignment: CDR1 WSHSY and CDR2 SAAADI. V was pared by 10 bases and J by 5 bases, with 18 bases between. The CDR3 consists of 14 residues. CDR3 sequence: CATTPPGSDQPQHF. DNA of the CDR3: TGCGCCACAACGCCGCCGGGATCAGATCAGCCCCAGCATTTT.

In this sample, this clonotype turned up a few times. The chain joins TRBV6-4 to TRBJ2-1, with D perhaps matching TRBD2 (6 bases). CDR1 and CDR2 (germline): MRHNA, SNTAGT. V lost 0 bases to trimming and J lost 6 bases, with 9 bases between them. The CDR3 totals 14 residues. DNA for the CDR3: TGTGCCAGCAGTGACTCGAAGGAGGGCAATGAGCAGTTCTTC. This gives the protein CASSDSKEGNEQFF.

This chain joins TRBV12-3 or TRBV12-4 and TRBJ2-3, with D hard to call. V dropped 7 bases and J dropped 2 bases, with 4 bases sitting between them. This CDR3 is built from 11 residues. The CDR3 DNA follows: TGTGCCAGCATGATCACAGATACGCAGTATTTT. Translating it yields CASMITDTQYF.

This clonotype occurred a few times. The V call is TRBV29-1, the J call TRBJ1-3; D not certain. The length of the CDR3 is 12 residues. V lost 4 bases and J lost 0, with 4 bases in between. Germline loops: CDR1 SQVTM, CDR2 ANQGSEA. The CDR3 loop reads CSVVGSGNTIYF. The CDR3 coding sequence is TGCAGCGTTGTGGGCTCTGGAAACACCATATATTTT.

Only a few counts were recorded for this clonotype. The rearrangement links TRBV4-1 to TRBJ1-1; 7 bases are shared with TRBD1. The CDR3 totals 15 residues. After removal of 1 base from V and 4 bases from J, the junction contained 6 bases not matched to a gene. Germline CDR1 is MGHRA and CDR2 is YSYEKL. The CDR3 region has the DNA TGCGCCAGCAGCCAAGGACAGGGAAGCGGCACTGAAGCTTTCTTT. Amino acid sequence: CASSQGQGSGTEAFF.

The chain is built from TRBV28 and TRBJ2-7; 7 nucleotides agree with TRBD2. Looked up from germline, CDR1 is MDHEN and CDR2 is SYDVKM. J was trimmed by 3 bases and V by 2 bases; bases with no gene match: 4. The CDR3 has 14 residues. The CDR3 loop is CASSLPRGSYEQYF. The CDR3 coding sequence is TGTGCCAGCAGTTTACCCCGCGGGAGCTACGAGCAGTACTTC.

Only a few counts were recorded for this clonotype. The rearrangement links TRBV13 to TRBJ2-1; the D gene is possibly TRBD2 (6 bases). Germline values: CDR1 PRHDT, CDR2 FYEKMQ (reference sequence). Trimming pared 4 bases from V and 0 bases from J, leaving 13 bases between. The CDR3 is 16 amino acids. The CDR3, as DNA: TGTGCCAGCAGCTGGATGCGGGATAGCTCCTACAATGAGCAGTTCTTC. Translating it yields CASSWMRDSSYNEQFF.

The chain joins TRBV21-1 to TRBJ1-4; TRBD1, the table's D call, was not compared with the DNA. TRBV21-1 is reported as a pseudogene. The CDR3 is 16 amino acids. The CDR3 loop reads CASTLPGQAEGEKLFF. The CDR3 nucleotides read TGTGCCAGCACCCTTCCAGGACAGGCTGAAGGTGAAAAACTGTTTTTT.

V gene TRBV4-1 combines with J gene TRBJ2-1; 11 positions agree with TRBD2. The length of the CDR3 is 16 residues. Germline V lookup: CDR1 MGHRA, CDR2 YSYEKL. V dropped 0 bases and J dropped 5; count of bases not matched to a gene: 3. This CDR3 is CASSQDTSGRNNEQFF. The CDR3 nucleotides are TGCGCCAGCAGCCAAGATACTAGCGGGAGAAACAATGAGCAGTTCTTC.

This clonotype was detected a few times. The J gene is TRBJ1-1, the V gene TRBV7-2, with 8 bases that match TRBD1. Germline V gene data show CDR1 as SGHTA and CDR2 as FQGNSA. Trimming at V came to 5 bases and at J to 8 bases, leaving 10 bases not matched to a gene. The CDR3 sequence is 14 residues long. Here the CDR3 DNA reads TGTGCCAGCAGCCCCCAGCCCCGGACAGGGGAAGCTTTCTTT. This gives the protein CASSPQPRTGEAFF.

The V call is TRBV11-2, the J call TRBJ2-3; no definite D call. The CDR3 is made up of 13 amino acids. Between the trimmed V and J ends, which lost 1 base and 4 bases, there was a span of 6 bases. CDR1 and CDR2 from the germline V gene are SGHAT and FQNNGV. In DNA form, the CDR3 reads TGTGCCAGCAGCTTAGTCTCATCAGATACGCAGTATTTT. This encodes CASSLVSSDTQYF.

This clonotype was seen a handful of times. The chain carries TRBV5-1 and TRBJ2-3; D might be TRBD2 (6 bases). The V gene lost 7 bases and the J gene lost 0 bases, with 15 bases spanning the gap. Germline CDR1 reads SGHRS; CDR2 reads YFSETQ. The CDR3 runs to 15 residues. The CDR3, as DNA: TGCGCCAGCTCCACGGGGGTAGCCAGCACAGATACGCAGTATTTT. Protein: CASSTGVASTDTQYF.

The rearrangement joins TRBV20-1 to TRBJ2-3; TRBD2 aligns across 8 bases. Germline V CDR1 and CDR2: DFQATT, SNEGSKA (reference sequence). J lost 2 bases, V lost 6 bases, and 4 bases had no gene match. The CDR3 spans 13 residues. The CDR3 protein is CSALAGTTDTQYF. The CDR3 coding sequence is TGCAGTGCCCTAGCGGGTACCACAGATACGCAGTATTTT.

The chain is built from TRBV28 and TRBJ1-6; tentatively, D is TRBD1 (5 bases). The germline V and J ends were trimmed by 5 bases and 6 bases, with 14 bases remaining between them. Looked up from germline, CDR1 is MDHEN and CDR2 is SYDVKM. The CDR3 spans 15 residues. The CDR3 spells CASSPMGGSNSPLHF. The CDR3 DNA reads as TGTGCCAGCAGTCCCATGGGGGGGAGTAATTCACCCCTCCACTTT.

This clonotype was detected a few times. The V gene is TRBV7-3, the J gene TRBJ1-1; D call uncertain. The CDR3 has 13 residues. CDR1 is SGHTA, CDR2 FQGTGA, per germline. Between the trimmed V and J ends, which lost 2 bases and 5 bases, there was a span of 9 bases. The CDR3: CASSLSPVTEAFF. Written as DNA, the CDR3 is TGTGCCAGCAGCTTATCACCGGTAACTGAAGCTTTCTTT.

CDR3 amino acids: CATSRDRLAASSYNEQFF. CDR3 DNA: TGTGCCACCAGCAGAGATCGACTAGCGGCATCCTCCTACAATGAGCAGTTCTTC. V is TRBV15 and J is TRBJ2-1; 9 nucleotides agree with TRBD2. The CDR3 is made up of 18 amino acids. CDR1 LNHNV and CDR2 YYDKDF come from the germline V gene (reference sequence). V dropped 0 bases and J dropped 0; count of bases not matched to a gene: 6. The complete variable domain, with remaining parts taken from reference TRBV15 and TRBJ2-1, reads DAMVIQNPRYQVTQFGKPVTLSCSQTLNHNVMYWYQQKSSQAPKLLFHYYDKDFNNEADTPDNFQSRRPNTSFCFLDIRSPGLGDTAMYLCATSRDRLAASSYNEQFFGPGTRLTVL.

The chain joins TRBV24-1 to TRBJ2-1; 10 bases align to TRBD2. The junction had 12 bases not matched to a gene; V was cut back by 4 bases and J by 7 bases. Germline V lookup: CDR1 KGHDR, CDR2 SFDVKD. This CDR3 is built from 17 residues. The CDR3: CATSDLPLAGVGNEQFF. DNA for the CDR3: TGTGCCACCAGTGACCTTCCGCTAGCGGGAGTTGGGAATGAGCAGTTCTTC.

This clonotype was detected only a few times. One junction end disagrees with the germline gene, perhaps due to a read error. This chain links TRBV12-3 or TRBV12-4 with TRBJ2-1, with 7 bases fitting TRBD2. CDR3 length: 12 amino acids. CDR3 coding DNA: TGTGCCAGCAGTTTAGGACTAGCAACGACTCATTTC. Translation: CASSLGLATTHF.

This clonotype was detected only a few times. The chain recombines TRBV28 with TRBJ2-3, with 9 bases aligning to TRBD1. V was pared by 8 bases and J by 4 bases, with 13 bases of the junction left unmatched. Germline-derived CDR1 and CDR2 are MDHEN and SYDVKM. The length of the CDR3 is 16 residues. CDR3 region: CASSPDRGNNADTQYF. CDR3 coding DNA: TGTGCCAGCTCGCCGGACAGGGGAAATAACGCAGATACGCAGTATTTT.

The rearrangement joins TRBV5-1 to TRBJ2-2; D is ambiguous. Germline values: CDR1 SGHRS, CDR2 YFSETQ. The CDR3 covers 14 residues. Trimming left V 4 bases short and J 2 bases short, with 9 bases between. CDR3 sequence: CASSVDTNTGELFF. DNA for the CDR3: TGCGCCAGCAGCGTAGACACAAACACCGGGGAGCTGTTTTTT.

The table lists this clonotype with a few counts. V gene TRBV4-1 combines with J gene TRBJ1-1; D unclear. Per the germline V gene, CDR1 is MGHRA and CDR2 is YSYEKL. The CDR3 totals 11 residues. V was pared by 8 bases and J by 3 bases, with 7 bases between. For the CDR3, the DNA is TGCGCCAGCGGTTTGGACACTGAAGCTTTCTTT. Translated, it gives CASGLDTEAFF.